This T cell receptor (beta chain) came from a study of blood T cell repertoires in COVID-19. Study in general: T cells, B-cell-depleted T cells, or PBMCs provided the cDNA or gDNA that served as material.

Trimming took 1 base from V and 2 from J; bases not matched to a gene: 11. Per germline, CDR1 LGHNA and CDR2 YSLEER. CDR3 size: 17 residues. As originally analysed: Scientists estimated how many nucleated cells there were by amplifying reference gene primers. The data were produced by immunoSEQ multiplex PCR, yet TCRdb's version contains in-frame clones alone and is incomplete. V, J and clone size reflect that table, while D and trimming were determined from the DNA. This table has about 150,000 clones, around 80% appearing once. V is TRBV4-3 and J is TRBJ2-7; 7 bases are a match to TRBD2. Material for sequencing was peripheral blood. The receptor's source is a woman aged 45-65 years with acute or convalescent COVID-19. The CDR3 coding sequence is TGCGCCAGCAGCCAAGTAAGGGCGGCAGCGGGGACCTACGAGCAGTACTTC. Translating it yields CASSQVRAAAGTYEQYF.